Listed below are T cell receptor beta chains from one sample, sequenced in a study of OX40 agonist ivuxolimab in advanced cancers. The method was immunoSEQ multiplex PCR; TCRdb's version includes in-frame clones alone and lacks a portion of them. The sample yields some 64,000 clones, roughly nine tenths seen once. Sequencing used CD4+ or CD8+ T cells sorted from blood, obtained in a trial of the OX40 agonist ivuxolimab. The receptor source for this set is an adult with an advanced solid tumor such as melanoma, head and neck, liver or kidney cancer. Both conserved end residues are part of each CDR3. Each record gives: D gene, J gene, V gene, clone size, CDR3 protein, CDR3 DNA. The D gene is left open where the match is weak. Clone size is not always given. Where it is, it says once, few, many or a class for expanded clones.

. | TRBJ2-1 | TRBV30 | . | CAWRLVKSSYNEQFF | TGTGCCTGGAGACTAGTCAAGAGCTCCTACAATGAGCAGTTCTTC
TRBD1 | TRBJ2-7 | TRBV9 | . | CASSVGQGVYEQYF | TGTGCCAGCAGCGTAGGGCAGGGGGTCTACGAGCAGTACTTC
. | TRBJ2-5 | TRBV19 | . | CASSIGRGRKETQYF | TGTGCCAGTAGTATAGGGAGGGGGCGAAAAGAGACCCAGTACTTC
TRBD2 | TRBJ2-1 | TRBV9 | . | CASSGTSGVKNEQFF | TGTGCCAGCAGCGGCACTAGCGGGGTTAAAAATGAGCAGTTCTTC
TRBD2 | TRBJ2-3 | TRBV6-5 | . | CASSYSAGGSTDTQYF | TGTGCCAGCAGTTACTCGGCGGGAGGTTCCACAGATACGCAGTATTTT
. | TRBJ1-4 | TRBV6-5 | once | CASKGGLTNEKLFF | TGTGCCAGCAAAGGAGGCCTTACTAATGAAAAACTGTTTTTT
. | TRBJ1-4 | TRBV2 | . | CASSGRAANEKLFF | TGTGCCAGCAGTGGAAGGGCCGCTAATGAAAAACTGTTTTTT
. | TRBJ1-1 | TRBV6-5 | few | CASSNQRRNTEAFF | TGTGCCAGCAGTAATCAACGGAGGAACACTGAAGCTTTCTTT
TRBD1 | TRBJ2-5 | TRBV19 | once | CASSTSDRRETQYF | TGTGCCAGTAGTACTTCGGACAGGAGGGAGACCCAGTACTTC
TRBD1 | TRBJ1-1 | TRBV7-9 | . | CASSLPQGAGDTEAFF | TGTGCCAGCAGCTTACCGCAGGGGGCTGGAGACACTGAAGCTTTCTTT
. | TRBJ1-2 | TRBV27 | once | CASRLRGAGGYTF | TGTGCCAGCAGGCTACGTGGGGCAGGTGGCTACACCTTC
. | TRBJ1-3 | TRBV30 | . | CAWSAGLILYF | TGTGCCTGGAGTGCGGGACTTATCCTATATTTT
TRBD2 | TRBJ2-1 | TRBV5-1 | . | CASSLEGTSEFDEQFF | TGCGCCAGCAGCTTGGAGGGGACTAGCGAGTTCGACGAGCAGTTCTTC
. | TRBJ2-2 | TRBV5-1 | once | CASSFLHTSNTGELFF | TGCGCCAGCAGCTTTCTGCACACAAGCAACACCGGGGAGCTGTTTTTT
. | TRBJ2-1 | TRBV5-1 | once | CASSLGRGRSYNEQFF | TGCGCCAGCAGCTTGGGACGCGGGCGCTCCTACAATGAGCAGTTCTTC
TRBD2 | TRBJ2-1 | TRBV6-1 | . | CASTEGLAGGQFF | TGTGCCAGCACCGAGGGGCTAGCGGGAGGTCAGTTCTTC
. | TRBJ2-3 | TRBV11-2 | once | CASSRNILGDTQYF | TGTGCCAGCAGCCGAAACATCCTAGGAGATACGCAGTATTTT
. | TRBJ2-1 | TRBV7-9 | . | CASSFRGASSPHNEQFF | TGTGCCAGCAGCTTTAGGGGGGCGTCAAGCCCTCACAATGAGCAGTTCTTC
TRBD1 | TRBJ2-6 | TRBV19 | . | CASSPTGSGANVLTF | TGTGCCAGTAGTCCGACAGGGTCCGGGGCCAACGTCCTGACTTTC
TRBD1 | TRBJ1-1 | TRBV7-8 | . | CASSSQRQGYTEAFF | TGTGCCAGCAGCTCCCAACGACAGGGCTACACTGAAGCTTTCTTT
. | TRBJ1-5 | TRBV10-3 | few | CAISESSNQPQHF | TGTGCCATCAGTGAGAGTAGCAATCAGCCCCAGCATTTT
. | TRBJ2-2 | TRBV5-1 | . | CASSLEAGNTGELFF | TGCGCCAGCAGCTTGGAAGCAGGGAACACCGGGGAGCTGTTTTTT
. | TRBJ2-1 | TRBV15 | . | CATSRDIPTGRRNEQFF | TGTGCCACCAGCAGAGATATCCCAACAGGGCGGAGGAATGAGCAGTTCTTC
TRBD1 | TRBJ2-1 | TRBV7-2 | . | CASSFSGTANNEQFF | TGTGCCAGCAGCTTCTCCGGGACAGCGAACAATGAGCAGTTCTTC
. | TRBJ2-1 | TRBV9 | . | CASSVKNYNEQFF | TGTGCCAGCAGCGTCAAAAACTACAATGAGCAGTTCTTC
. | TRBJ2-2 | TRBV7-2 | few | CASSLGTQPGELFF | TGTGCCAGCAGCTTGGGTACCCAGCCCGGGGAGCTGTTTTTT
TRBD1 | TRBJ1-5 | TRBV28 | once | CASSQTGQGGWQPQHF | TGTGCCAGCAGCCAAACCGGACAGGGTGGTTGGCAGCCCCAGCATTTT
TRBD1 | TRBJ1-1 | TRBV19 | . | CASRDRGKNTEAFF | TGTGCCAGTAGGGACAGGGGGAAGAACACTGAAGCTTTCTTT
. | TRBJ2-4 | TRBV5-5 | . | CASSQPILAKNIQYF | TGTGCCAGCAGCCAGCCCATACTAGCCAAAAACATTCAGTACTTC
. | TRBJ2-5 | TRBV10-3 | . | CAIMTGGGETQYF | TGTGCCATCATGACAGGAGGGGGAGAGACCCAGTACTTC
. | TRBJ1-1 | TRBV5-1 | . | CASSLSQGGGAEAFF | TGCGCCAGCAGCTTGTCTCAAGGCGGAGGCGCTGAAGCTTTCTTT
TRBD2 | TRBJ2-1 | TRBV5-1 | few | CASSRGGSVEQFF | TGCGCCAGCAGCCGGGGAGGGTCCGTTGAGCAGTTCTTC
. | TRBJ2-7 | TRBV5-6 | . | CASSSSVSYEQYF | TGTGCCAGCAGCTCGAGTGTTTCCTACGAGCAGTACTTC
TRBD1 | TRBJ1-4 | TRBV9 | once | CASSTWDRGYEKLFF | TGTGCCAGCAGCACCTGGGACAGGGGTTATGAAAAACTGTTTTTT
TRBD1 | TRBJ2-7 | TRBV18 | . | CASSPTRQGASEQYF | TGTGCCAGCTCACCAACAAGACAGGGGGCCTCCGAGCAGTACTTC
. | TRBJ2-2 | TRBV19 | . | CASSTSLNTGELFF | TGTGCCAGTAGTACATCACTTAACACCGGGGAGCTGTTTTTT
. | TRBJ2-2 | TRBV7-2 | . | CASSSRQGGIRELFF | TGTGCCAGCAGCTCCCGACAAGGGGGAATTCGGGAGCTGTTTTTT
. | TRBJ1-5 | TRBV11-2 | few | CASSSDGPGQPQHF | TGTGCCAGCAGCTCGGACGGCCCAGGGCAGCCCCAGCATTTT
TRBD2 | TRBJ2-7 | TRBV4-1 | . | CASSLGSGGPYEQYF | TGCGCCAGCAGCCTAGGAAGCGGGGGGCCCTACGAGCAGTACTTC
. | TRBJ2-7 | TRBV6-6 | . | CASSYQSGSSSYEQYF | TGTGCCAGCAGTTACCAATCTGGCAGTAGTTCCTACGAGCAGTACTTC
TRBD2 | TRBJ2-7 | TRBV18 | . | CASSPRLAGGKDYEQYF | TGTGCCAGCTCACCGAGGCTAGCGGGAGGAAAAGACTACGAGCAGTACTTC
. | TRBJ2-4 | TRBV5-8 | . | CASSLNIQYF | TGTGCCAGCAGCTTAAACATTCAGTACTTC
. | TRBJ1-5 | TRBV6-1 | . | CASSGLGQPQHF | TGTGCCAGCAGTGGGTTAGGGCAGCCCCAGCATTTT
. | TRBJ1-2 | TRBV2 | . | CASSELSDYGYTF | TGTGCCAGCAGTGAATTGTCGGACTATGGCTACACCTTC
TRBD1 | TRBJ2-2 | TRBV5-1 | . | CASSYRTGFGGELFF | TGCGCCAGCAGCTACCGGACAGGGTTTGGCGGGGAGCTGTTTTTT
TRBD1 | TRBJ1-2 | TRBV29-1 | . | CSVRGTATNYGYTF | TGCAGCGTCCGCGGGACAGCAACTAACTATGGCTACACCTTC
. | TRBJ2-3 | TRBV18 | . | CASSRTGNTDTQYF | TGTGCCAGCTCACGAACAGGGAACACAGATACGCAGTATTTT
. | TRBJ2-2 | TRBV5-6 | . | CASSLAGGNTGELFF | TGTGCCAGCAGCTTGGCCGGCGGCAACACCGGGGAGCTGTTTTTT
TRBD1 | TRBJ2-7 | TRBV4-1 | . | CASSQDRTGYSYEQYF | TGCGCCAGCAGCCAAGACCGGACAGGGTATTCCTACGAGCAGTACTTC
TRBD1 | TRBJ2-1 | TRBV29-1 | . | CSAPSAGQGLFF | TGCAGCGCCCCCTCGGCCGGACAGGGCCTGTTCTTC
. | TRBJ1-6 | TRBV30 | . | CAWSATAFYSPLHF | TGTGCCTGGAGTGCGACAGCTTTTTATTCACCCCTCCACTTT
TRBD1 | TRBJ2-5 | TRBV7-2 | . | CASSFQGAGETQYF | TGTGCCAGCAGCTTCCAGGGGGCTGGAGAGACCCAGTACTTC